The rows below give T cell receptor beta chains drawn from one sample of a study of cytomegalovirus exposure and HLA in healthy donors. The repertoire was sequenced with immunoSEQ multiplex PCR; TCRdb's copy has only in-frame clones and lacks some. The table shows 74,000 or so clones, with under 85% occurring only once. Sequencing was carried out using PBMCs. These receptors originate from a woman in her thirties or forties in good health and CMV-seropositive. CDR3s include the opening cysteine and the closing phenylalanine or tryptophan. A D gene is named only where the DNA matches it firmly. Only part of the rows carry a size: once, few, many, or a class if the clone is expanded.

TRBD1,TRBV6-6,few,15,TRBJ2-6,CASSSQGTGANVLTF,TGTGCCAGCAGTTCACAGGGGACTGGGGCCAACGTCCTGACTTTC
.,TRBV19,.,14,TRBJ1-5,CASRRGYSNQPQHF,TGTGCCAGCCGGCGAGGTTATAGCAATCAGCCCCAGCATTTT
TRBD1,TRBV6-5,.,14,TRBJ1-2,CASNGAGGRGGYTF,TGTGCCAGCAACGGGGCAGGGGGCAGAGGGGGCTACACCTTC
TRBD2,TRBV6-4,.,14,TRBJ2-1,CASSDSGGNNEQFF,TGTGCCAGCAGTGACAGCGGGGGCAACAATGAGCAGTTCTTC
.,TRBV6-1,.,13,TRBJ2-7,CASTLGGVGEQYF,TGTGCCAGCACCTTAGGGGGGGTGGGCGAGCAGTACTTC
.,TRBV6-5,once,15,TRBJ1-3,CASSYEWGAGNTIYF,TGTGCCAGCAGTTACGAATGGGGGGCTGGAAACACCATATATTTT
.,TRBV5-1,once,14,TRBJ2-1,CASRHGTPYNEQFF,TGCGCCAGCAGACACGGGACACCCTACAATGAGCAGTTCTTC
.,TRBV2,once,12,TRBJ2-5,CGSNVYQETQYF,TGTGGAAGCAATGTGTACCAAGAGACCCAGTACTTC
TRBD1,TRBV6-6,.,12,TRBJ2-7,CASSGQGREQYF,TGTGCCAGCAGCGGACAGGGGCGCGAGCAGTACTTC
.,TRBV30,.,12,TRBJ1-4,CAWSVLGGKLFF,TGTGCCTGGAGTGTACTGGGGGGAAAACTGTTTTTT
TRBD1,TRBV6-6,.,16,TRBJ1-2,CASSHRSQQGADGYTF,TGTGCCAGCAGCCACAGAAGTCAACAGGGGGCTGATGGCTACACCTTC
TRBD1,TRBV7-6,.,15,TRBJ1-1,CASSPQQGANTEAFF,TGTGCCAGCAGCCCCCAACAGGGGGCGAACACTGAAGCTTTCTTT
.,TRBV2,.,15,TRBJ2-7,CASREGTLDSYEQYF,TGTGCCAGCAGGGAAGGGACATTGGACTCCTACGAGCAGTACTTC
.,TRBV2,few,13,TRBJ1-2,CASSEQGKYGYTF,TGTGCCAGCAGTGAGCAGGGTAAATATGGCTACACCTTC
.,TRBV19,.,15,TRBJ1-2,CASSIRDIKLYGYTF,TGTGCCAGTAGTATCCGGGACATAAAGCTGTATGGCTACACCTTC
TRBD1,TRBV28,.,13,TRBJ1-5,CASSRTGFQPQHF,TGTGCCAGCAGCCGGACAGGGTTTCAGCCCCAGCATTTT
.,TRBV7-9,.,13,TRBJ2-7,CASSFPRGREQYF,TGTGCCAGCAGCTTTCCTCGTGGCCGCGAGCAGTACTTC
TRBD1,TRBV2,.,13,TRBJ2-5,CASPDRGQETQYF,TGTGCCAGCCCTGACAGGGGGCAAGAGACCCAGTACTTC
.,TRBV7-3,.,15,TRBJ2-3,CASSLGTSRTDTQYF,TGTGCCAGCAGCTTAGGGACTTCCCGCACAGATACGCAGTATTTT